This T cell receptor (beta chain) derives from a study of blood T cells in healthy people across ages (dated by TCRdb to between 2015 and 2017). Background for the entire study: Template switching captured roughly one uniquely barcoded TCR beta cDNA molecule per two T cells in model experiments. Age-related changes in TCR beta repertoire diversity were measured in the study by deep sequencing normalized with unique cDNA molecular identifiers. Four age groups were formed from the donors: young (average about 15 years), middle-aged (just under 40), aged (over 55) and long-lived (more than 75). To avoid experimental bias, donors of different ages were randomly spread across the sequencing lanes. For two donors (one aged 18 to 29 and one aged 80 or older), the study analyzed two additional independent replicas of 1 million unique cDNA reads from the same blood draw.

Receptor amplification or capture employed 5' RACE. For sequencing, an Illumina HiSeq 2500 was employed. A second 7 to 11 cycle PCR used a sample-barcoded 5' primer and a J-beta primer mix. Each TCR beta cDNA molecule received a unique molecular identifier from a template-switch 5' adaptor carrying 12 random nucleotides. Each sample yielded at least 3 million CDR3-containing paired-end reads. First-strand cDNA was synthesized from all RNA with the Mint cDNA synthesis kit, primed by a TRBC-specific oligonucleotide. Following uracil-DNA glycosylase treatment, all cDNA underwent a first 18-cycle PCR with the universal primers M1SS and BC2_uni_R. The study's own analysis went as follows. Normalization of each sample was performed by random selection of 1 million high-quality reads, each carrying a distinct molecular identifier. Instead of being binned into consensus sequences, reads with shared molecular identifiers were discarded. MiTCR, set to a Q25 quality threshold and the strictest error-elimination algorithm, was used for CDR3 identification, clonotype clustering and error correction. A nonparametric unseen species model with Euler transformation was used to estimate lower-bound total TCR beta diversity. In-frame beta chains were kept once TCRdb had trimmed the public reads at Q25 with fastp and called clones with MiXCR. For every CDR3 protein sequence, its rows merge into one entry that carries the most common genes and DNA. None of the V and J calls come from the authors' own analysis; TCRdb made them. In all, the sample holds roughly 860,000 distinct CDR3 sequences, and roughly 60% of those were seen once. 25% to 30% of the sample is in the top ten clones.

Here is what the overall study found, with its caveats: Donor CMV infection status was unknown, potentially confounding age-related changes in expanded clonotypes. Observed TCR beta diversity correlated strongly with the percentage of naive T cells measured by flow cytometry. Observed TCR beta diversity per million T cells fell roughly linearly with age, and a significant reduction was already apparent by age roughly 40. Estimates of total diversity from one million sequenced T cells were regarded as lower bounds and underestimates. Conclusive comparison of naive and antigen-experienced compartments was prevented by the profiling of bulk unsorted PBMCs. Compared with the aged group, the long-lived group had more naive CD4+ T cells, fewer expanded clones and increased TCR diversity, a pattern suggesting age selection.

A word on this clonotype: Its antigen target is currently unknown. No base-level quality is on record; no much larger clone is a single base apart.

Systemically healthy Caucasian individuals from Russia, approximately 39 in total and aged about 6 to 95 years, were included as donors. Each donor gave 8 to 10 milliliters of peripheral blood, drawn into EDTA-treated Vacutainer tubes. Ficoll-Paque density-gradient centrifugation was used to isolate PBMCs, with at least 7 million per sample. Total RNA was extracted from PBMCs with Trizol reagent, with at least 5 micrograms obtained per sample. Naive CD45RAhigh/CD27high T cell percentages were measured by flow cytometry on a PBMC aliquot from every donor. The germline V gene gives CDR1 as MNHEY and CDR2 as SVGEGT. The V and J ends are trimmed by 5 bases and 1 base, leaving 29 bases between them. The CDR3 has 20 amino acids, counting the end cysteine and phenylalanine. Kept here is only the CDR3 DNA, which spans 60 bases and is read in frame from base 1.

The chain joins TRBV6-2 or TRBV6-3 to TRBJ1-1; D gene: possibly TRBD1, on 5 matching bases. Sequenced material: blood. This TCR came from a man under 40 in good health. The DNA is TGTGCCAGCAGTCCATTTTGGGGCCCCACGGGCTTGAGACAGAACACTGAAGCTTTCTTT. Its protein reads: CASSPFWGPTGLRQNTEAFF.